Following are 6 T cell receptor beta chains from one sample sequenced in a study of CD8 T cells in Susac syndrome. With random hexamers, about 0.5 to 1 ug RNA was reverse transcribed. From the immunoSEQ multiplex PCR reads, TCRdb called clonotypes with MiXCR, one entry per CDR3 protein. The sample has hundreds of thousands of distinct CDR3 sequences, roughly 94% seen once. What was sequenced was CD4+ T cells from PBMCs. Source of these receptors: a human donor with multiple sclerosis.

CDR3 in amino acids: CATSRDRSGGLGAYEQYF. Here the CDR3 DNA reads TGTGCCACCAGCAGAGATCGTAGCGGGGGGCTTGGCGCCTACGAGCAGTACTTC. The chain recombines TRBV15 with TRBJ2-7, with 10 positions matching TRBD2. J was trimmed by 2 bases and V by 0 bases; bases with no gene match: 10. The CDR3 is 18 residues long. Germline V gene sequence: CDR1 LNHNV, CDR2 YYDKDF (reference sequence).

The chain joins TRBV12-3 or TRBV12-4 to TRBJ1-2; TRBD1 is a possible D gene (6 bases). The CDR3 length is 14 residues. The V end lost 7 bases, the J end lost 4 bases, and 16 bases lay between the germline ends. The chain's CDR3 is CASTRGGIIYGYTF. DNA of the CDR3: TGTGCCAGCACCCGAGGGGGGATTATCTATGGCTACACCTTC.

This clonotype was recorded a few times. The chain employs TRBV29-1 and TRBJ1-4, with 7 bases lining up with TRBD1. Per the germline V gene, CDR1 is SQVTM and CDR2 is ANQGSEA. V lost 6 bases to trimming and J lost 0 bases; unmatched junction nucleotides: 4. CDR3 length: 14 amino acids. The CDR3 bases are TGCAGCGTCGCCAGGGGGGCAACTAATGAAAAACTGTTTTTT. It encodes CSVARGATNEKLFF.

This chain uses TRBV7-9 with TRBJ2-1; a weak D match, TRBD1 (6 bases). The CDR3 length is 14 residues. Trimming shortened V by 5 bases and J by 1 base, and 9 bases separated the two germline ends. CDR1 is SEHNR and CDR2 is FQNEAQ in the germline V gene (reference sequence). CDR3 in amino acids: CASSTGQSYNEQFF. The CDR3 DNA sequence: TGTGCCAGCAGCACCGGACAGTCCTACAATGAGCAGTTCTTC.

The V call is TRBV12-3 or TRBV12-4, the J call TRBJ1-2, with TRBD1 matching over 7 bases. Trimming removed 6 bases from V and 7 bases from J; junction bases left unmatched: 14. The CDR3 sequence is 15 residues long. The CDR3 nucleotides are TGTGCCAGCAGAGACTACGACAGGGAAGAGGGTGGCTACACCTTC. This gives the protein CASRDYDREEGGYTF.

This clonotype showed up just a few times. V usage is TRBV30 and J usage is TRBJ1-5; D not resolved. Germline V gene sequence: CDR1 GTSNPN, CDR2 SVGIG (reference sequence). The CDR3 totals 13 residues. V lost 7 bases and J 2 bases, leaving 12 bases between the germline ends. Here the CDR3 reads CASSRRGNQPQHF. Written as DNA, the CDR3 is TGTGCCTCCTCCCGGAGGGGCAATCAGCCCCAGCATTTT.